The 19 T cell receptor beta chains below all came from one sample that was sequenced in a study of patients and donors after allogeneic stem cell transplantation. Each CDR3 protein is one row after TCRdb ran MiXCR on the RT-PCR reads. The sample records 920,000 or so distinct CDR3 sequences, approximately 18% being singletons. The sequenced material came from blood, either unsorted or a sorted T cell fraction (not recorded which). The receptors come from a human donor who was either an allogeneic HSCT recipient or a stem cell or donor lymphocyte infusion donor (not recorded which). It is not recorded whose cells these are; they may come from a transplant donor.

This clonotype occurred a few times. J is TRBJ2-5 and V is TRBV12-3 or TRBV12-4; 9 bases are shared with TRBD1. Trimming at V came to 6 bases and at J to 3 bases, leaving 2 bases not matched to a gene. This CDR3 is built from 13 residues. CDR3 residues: CASRRDREETQYF. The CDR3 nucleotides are TGTGCCAGCAGGCGGGACAGGGAAGAGACCCAGTACTTC.

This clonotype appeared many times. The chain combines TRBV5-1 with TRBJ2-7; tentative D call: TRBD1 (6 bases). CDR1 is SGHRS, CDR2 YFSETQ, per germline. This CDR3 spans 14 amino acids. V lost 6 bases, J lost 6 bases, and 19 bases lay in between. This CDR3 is CASNVDREYGEQYF. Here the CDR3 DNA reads TGCGCCAGCAACGTGGACAGAGAGTATGGCGAGCAGTACTTC.

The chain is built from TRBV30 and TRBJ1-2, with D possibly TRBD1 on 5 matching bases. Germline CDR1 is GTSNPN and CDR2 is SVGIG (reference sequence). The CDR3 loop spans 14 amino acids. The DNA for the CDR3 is TGTGCGGGTCGGAGACAGAGTGTTAACTATGGCTACACCTTC. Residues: CAGRRQSVNYGYTF.

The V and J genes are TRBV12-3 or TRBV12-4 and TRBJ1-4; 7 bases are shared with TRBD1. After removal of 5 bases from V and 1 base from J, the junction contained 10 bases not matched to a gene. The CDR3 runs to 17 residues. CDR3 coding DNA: TGTGCCAGCAGTCCTGGGACAGCGGGGAGAACTAATGAAAAACTGTTTTTT. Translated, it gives CASSPGTAGRTNEKLFF.

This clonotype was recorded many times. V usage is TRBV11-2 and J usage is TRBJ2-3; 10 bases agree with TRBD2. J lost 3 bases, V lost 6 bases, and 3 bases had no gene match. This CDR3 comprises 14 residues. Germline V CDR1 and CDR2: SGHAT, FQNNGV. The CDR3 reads CASRLAGATDTQYF. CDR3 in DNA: TGTGCCAGCAGGCTAGCGGGGGCGACAGATACGCAGTATTTT. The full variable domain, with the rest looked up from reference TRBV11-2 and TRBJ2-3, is EAGVAQSPRYKIIEKRQSVAFWCNPISGHATLYWYQQILGQGPKLLIQFQNNGVVDDSQLPKDRFSAERLKGVDSTLKIQPAKLEDSAVYLCASRLAGATDTQYFGPGTRLTVL.

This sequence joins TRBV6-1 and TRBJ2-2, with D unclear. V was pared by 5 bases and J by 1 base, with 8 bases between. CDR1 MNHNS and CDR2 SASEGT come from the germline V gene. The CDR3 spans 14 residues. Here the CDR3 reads CASSPTWNTGELFF. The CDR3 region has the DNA TGTGCCAGCAGTCCGACTTGGAACACCGGGGAGCTGTTTTTT.

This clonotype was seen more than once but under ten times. The DNA for the CDR3 is TGTGCCAGCAGTCACACGGGGTCCTGGGAGCTGTTTTTT. It encodes CASSHTGSWELFF. V is TRBV12-3 or TRBV12-4 and J is TRBJ2-2, with D possibly matching TRBD2 (5 bases). CDR3 length equals 13 residues. With 5 bases removed from V and 9 bases from J, the gap between germline ends came to 13 bases.

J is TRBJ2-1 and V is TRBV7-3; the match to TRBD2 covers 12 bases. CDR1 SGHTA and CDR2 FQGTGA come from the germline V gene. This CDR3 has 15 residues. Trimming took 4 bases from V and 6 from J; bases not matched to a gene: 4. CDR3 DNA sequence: TGTGCCAGCAGCTCTAGCGGGGGGGCCTTCAATGAGCAGTTCTTC. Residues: CASSSSGGAFNEQFF.

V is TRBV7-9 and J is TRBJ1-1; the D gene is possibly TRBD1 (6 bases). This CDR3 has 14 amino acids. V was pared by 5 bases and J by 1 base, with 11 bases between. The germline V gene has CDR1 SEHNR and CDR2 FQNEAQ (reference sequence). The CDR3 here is CASSNGGGNTEAFF. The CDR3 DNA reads TGTGCCAGCAGCAACGGAGGGGGGAACACTGAAGCTTTCTTT.

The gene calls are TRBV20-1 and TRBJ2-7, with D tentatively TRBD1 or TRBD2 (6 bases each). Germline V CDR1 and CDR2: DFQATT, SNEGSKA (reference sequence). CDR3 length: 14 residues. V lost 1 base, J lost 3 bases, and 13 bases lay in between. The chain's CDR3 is CSARGGDTVYEQYF. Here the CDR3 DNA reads TGCAGTGCTAGAGGGGGGGACACCGTCTACGAGCAGTACTTC.

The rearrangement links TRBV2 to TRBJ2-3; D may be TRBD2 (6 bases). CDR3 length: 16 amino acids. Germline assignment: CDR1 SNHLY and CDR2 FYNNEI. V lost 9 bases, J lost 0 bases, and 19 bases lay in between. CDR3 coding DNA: TGTGCCAGGACTCCTTCGGACTATCGAAGCACAGATACGCAGTATTTT. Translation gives CARTPSDYRSTDTQYF.

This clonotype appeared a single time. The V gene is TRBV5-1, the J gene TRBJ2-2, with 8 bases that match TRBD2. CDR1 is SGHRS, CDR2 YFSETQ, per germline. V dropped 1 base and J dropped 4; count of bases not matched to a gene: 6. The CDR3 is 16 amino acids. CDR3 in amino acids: CASSLTAGAATGELFF. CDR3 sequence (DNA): TGCGCCAGCAGCTTGACAGCGGGGGCAGCCACCGGGGAGCTGTTTTTT.

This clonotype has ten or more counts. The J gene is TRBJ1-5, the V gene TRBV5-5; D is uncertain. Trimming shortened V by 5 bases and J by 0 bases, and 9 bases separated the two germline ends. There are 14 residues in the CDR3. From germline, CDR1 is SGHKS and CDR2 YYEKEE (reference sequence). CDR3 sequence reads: CASSFTDSNQPQHF. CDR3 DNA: TGTGCCAGCAGTTTTACGGATAGCAATCAGCCCCAGCATTTT.

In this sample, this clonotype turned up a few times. The CDR3 reads CASSRGAQTQYF. CDR3 DNA: TGTGCCAGCAGTAGGGGGGCTCAGACCCAGTACTTC. The chain recombines TRBV2 with TRBJ2-5; D possibly matches TRBD1 or TRBD2 (6 bases each). CDR3 size: 12 residues. Per germline, CDR1 SNHLY and CDR2 FYNNEI. Trimming pared 5 bases from V and 6 bases from J, leaving 10 bases between.

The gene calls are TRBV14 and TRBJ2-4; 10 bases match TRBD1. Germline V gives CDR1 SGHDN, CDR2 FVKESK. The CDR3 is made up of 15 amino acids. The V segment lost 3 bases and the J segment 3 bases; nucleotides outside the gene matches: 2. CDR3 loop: CASSHRDRGKNIQYF. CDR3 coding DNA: TGTGCCAGCAGCCATCGGGACAGGGGCAAAAACATTCAGTACTTC.

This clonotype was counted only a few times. The CDR3, as DNA: TGTGCCAGCAGCTCCTCCGGGCAGGGCCGTAACATTCAGTACTTC. Translation gives CASSSSGQGRNIQYF. The chain is built from TRBV7-2 and TRBJ2-4; D is possibly TRBD1 (5 bases). This CDR3 region has 15 residues. With 4 bases removed from V and 7 bases from J, the gap between germline ends came to 17 bases. The germline V gene has CDR1 SGHTA and CDR2 FQGNSA.

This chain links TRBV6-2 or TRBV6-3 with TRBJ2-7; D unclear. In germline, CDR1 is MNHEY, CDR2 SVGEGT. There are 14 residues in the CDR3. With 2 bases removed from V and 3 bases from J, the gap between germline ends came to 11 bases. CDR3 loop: CASSYPDANYEQYF. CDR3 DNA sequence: TGTGCCAGCAGTTACCCGGACGCCAACTACGAGCAGTACTTC.

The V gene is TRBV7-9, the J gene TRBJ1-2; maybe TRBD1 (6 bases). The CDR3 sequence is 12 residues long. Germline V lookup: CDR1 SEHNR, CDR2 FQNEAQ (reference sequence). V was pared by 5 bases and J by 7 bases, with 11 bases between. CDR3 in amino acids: CASSPGVGGYTF. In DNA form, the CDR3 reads TGTGCCAGCAGCCCAGGGGTTGGTGGCTACACCTTC.

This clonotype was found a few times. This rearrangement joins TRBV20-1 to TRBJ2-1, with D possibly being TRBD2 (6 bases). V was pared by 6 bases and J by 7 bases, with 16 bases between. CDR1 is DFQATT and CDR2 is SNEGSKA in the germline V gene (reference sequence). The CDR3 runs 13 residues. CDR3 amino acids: CSARGFTENEQFF. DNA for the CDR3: TGCAGTGCGCGGGGCTTCACGGAGAATGAGCAGTTCTTC.